This passage covers 13 T cell receptor beta chains from one sample sequenced in a study of vaccination effects on CD4 cells after COVID-19. Before sequencing, viral peptide pools were used by the ViraFEST assay to expand antigen-specific CD4+ T cells. Culturing for nine to ten days preceded CD4+ T cell isolation. The healthy vaccine recipients, who had no prior SARS-CoV-2 infection, showed negative nucleocapsid antibodies. Their target antigens are unknown. The data were produced by immunoSEQ multiplex PCR, yet TCRdb's version contains in-frame clones alone and is incomplete. The table includes 35,000 to 40,000 clones, under 70% detected once. Sample: CD4+ T cells from PBMCs cultured with HCoV-OC43 spike peptides, taken before COVID-19 vaccination. Subset specified: HCoV-OC43 spike overlapping peptide pool stimulation. The receptors stem from a human donor who received a COVID-19 vaccine.

This clone was observed once. V gene TRBV6-6 combines with J gene TRBJ1-6, with D possibly being TRBD1 (6 bases). CDR1 and CDR2 from the germline V gene are MNHNY and SVGAGI (reference sequence). Trimming took 0 bases from V and 8 from J, leaving 14 bases between them. This CDR3 region has 16 residues. The CDR3 DNA reads as TGTGCCAGCAGTTACTCAGTACAGGGATTGGATTCACCCCTCCACTTT. Protein: CASSYSVQGLDSPLHF.

The chain links TRBV2 to TRBJ1-5; possibly TRBD1 for D (6 bases). The CDR3 loop spans 15 amino acids. The germline V gene encodes CDR1 SNHLY and CDR2 FYNNEI. V was shortened by 5 bases and J by 0 bases, with 11 bases between the two germline ends. The CDR3 loop reads CASSQQGYSNQPQHF. In DNA, the CDR3 is TGTGCCAGCAGTCAACAGGGATATAGCAATCAGCCCCAGCATTTT.

The V gene is TRBV10-3, the J gene TRBJ1-5; possible D gene TRBD1, 6 bases. The CDR3 has 12 amino acids. V shed 2 bases and J shed 12 bases, with 11 bases lying between them. Germline assignment: CDR1 ENHRY and CDR2 SYGVKD. The CDR3 protein is CAISETARGQHF. CDR3 nucleotide sequence: TGTGCCATCAGTGAGACGGCCAGGGGCCAGCATTTT.

The rearrangement links TRBV5-1 to TRBJ1-5; a possible D gene is TRBD1 (6 bases). The V gene's germline CDR1 is SGHRS and CDR2 YFSETQ. The ends were cut back, 4 bases at V and 3 bases at J, with 11 bases in the middle. The CDR3 loop spans 14 amino acids. The CDR3 coding sequence is TGCGCCAGCAGCCCGGACAGCCTCAATCAGCCCCAGCATTTT. Translated: CASSPDSLNQPQHF. Supplemented by reference TRBV5-1 and TRBJ1-5, the full variable domain reads KAGVTQTPRYLIKTRGQQVTLSCSPISGHRSVSWYQQTPGQGLQFLFEYFSETQRNKGNFPGRFSGRQFSNSRSEMNVSTLELGDSALYLCASSPDSLNQPQHFGDGTRLSIL.

In this sample, this clone turned up a few times. This sequence joins TRBV5-1 and TRBJ2-1; the match to TRBD2 covers 15 bases. Germline V gene data show CDR1 as SGHRS and CDR2 as YFSETQ. CDR3 length equals 16 residues. The V and J ends lost 4 bases and 4 bases, in that order; junction bases with no gene match: 3. The DNA for the CDR3 is TGCGCCAGCAGCCCCGGGACTAGCGGGGGGTACAATGAGCAGTTCTTC. Protein sequence: CASSPGTSGGYNEQFF.

This clone was observed a few times. The chain employs TRBV3-1 (or the pseudogene TRBV3-2) and TRBJ1-1; D gene unclear. V lost 2 bases and J lost 7, with 11 bases in between. The CDR3 loop spans 13 amino acids. Per germline, CDR1 LGHDT and CDR2 YNNKEL (reference sequence). CDR3 region: CASSQSLFGEAFF. The CDR3 nucleotides read TGTGCCAGCAGCCAATCTCTATTCGGTGAAGCTTTCTTT.

This clone showed up just once. The rearrangement joins TRBV10-1 to TRBJ2-3, with TRBD2 matching over 12 bases. CDR3 length equals 14 residues. J gave up 5 bases and V 6 bases, and 3 bases lay outside the gene matches. The germline CDR1 and CDR2 sequences are WNHNN and SYGVQD (reference sequence). CDR3 DNA sequence: TGCGCCAGCAGAGCTAGCGGGGGGGAAGATACGCAGTATTTT. It is translated as CASRASGGEDTQYF.

This clone was counted once. Here the CDR3 reads CASSPRLAGDRTDTQYF. CDR3 nucleotides: TGTGCCAGCTCACCACGACTAGCGGGAGACCGCACAGATACGCAGTATTTT. The chain joins TRBV18 to TRBJ2-3; 12 positions match TRBD2. The CDR3 runs to 17 residues. V dropped 1 base and J dropped 1; count of bases not matched to a gene: 3. The germline V gene has CDR1 KGHSH and CDR2 LQKENI.

The sample holds one count of this clone. The chain recombines TRBV11-2 with TRBJ1-2, with TRBD1 matching over 8 bases. Trimming cost V 3 bases and J 5 bases; bases outside gene matches: 2. In germline, CDR1 is SGHAT, CDR2 FQNNGV. This CDR3 contains 13 residues. CDR3: CASSLGQAYGYTF. The CDR3 DNA is TGTGCCAGCAGCTTGGGACAGGCGTATGGCTACACCTTC. The whole variable domain, filled in from reference TRBV11-2 and TRBJ1-2, reads EAGVAQSPRYKIIEKRQSVAFWCNPISGHATLYWYQQILGQGPKLLIQFQNNGVVDDSQLPKDRFSAERLKGVDSTLKIQPAKLEDSAVYLCASSLGQAYGYTFGSGTRLTVV.

The chain links TRBV6-5 to TRBJ2-6; the D gene is possibly TRBD2 (5 bases). This CDR3 contains 16 residues. V was clipped by 4 bases and J by 0 bases, with 10 bases between them. Germline V gene data show CDR1 as MNHEY and CDR2 as SVGAGI. The CDR3: CASSSNRDSGANVLTF. DNA for the CDR3: TGTGCCAGCAGTTCTAATCGGGACTCTGGGGCCAACGTCCTGACTTTC.

The CDR3 DNA follows: TGTGCCAGCAGCGTGGGACAAACGAACACCGGGGAGCTGTTTTTT. It yields the protein CASSVGQTNTGELFF. The rearrangement joins TRBV9 to TRBJ2-2; perhaps TRBD1 as D (6 bases). The germline V gene has CDR1 SGDLS and CDR2 YYNGEE. Trimming removed 2 bases from V and 0 bases from J, with 8 bases in between. CDR3 length: 15 residues.

This clone was observed a handful of times. The V gene is TRBV10-1, the J gene TRBJ2-5; no definite D call. Per germline, CDR1 WNHNN and CDR2 SYGVQD (reference sequence). There are 13 residues in the CDR3. Trimming left V 4 bases short and J 5 bases short, with 11 bases between. CDR3 coding DNA: TGCGCCAGCAGTGGGGCCGGTAGGGAGACCCAGTACTTC. Protein: CASSGAGRETQYF.

The J gene is TRBJ2-3, the V gene TRBV3-1 (or the pseudogene TRBV3-2); weak D call: TRBD1 (5 bases). The CDR3 runs to 14 residues. Germline assignment: CDR1 LGHDT and CDR2 YNNKEL (reference sequence). V shed 0 bases and J shed 14 bases, with 18 bases lying between them. Written as DNA, the CDR3 is TGTGCCAGCAGCCAAGATAATCTCGCCATGGGGCCGTATTTT. This gives the protein CASSQDNLAMGPYF.